The subject of this entry is one T cell receptor (beta chain). Its specific antigen is unknown. Per-base quality was not reported, and no clone a single base away is much larger than it. The donors were healthy, HIV-negative adults who had no recently reported acute infections or vaccinations. Every donor was a Caucasian adult residing in Nashville, Tennessee, USA. CD4+ T cells were enriched by magnetic negative selection; naive cells were then positively selected on CD45RA, and the negative fraction formed the memory subset. After blood collection by leukapheresis, PBMCs were isolated using Ficoll-Histopaque density gradient centrifugation and then cryopreserved in the vapor phase of liquid nitrogen. Analytical flow cytometry was used to check the purity and quantity of every magnetically sorted T cell population. Genomic DNA was isolated from every sorted fraction and measured by UV absorbance on a Nanodrop 2000c.

This sample was taken from a study of shared clonotypes between healthy human individuals (dated by TCRdb to the early 2020s). In terms of the full investigation: Three men and two women, aged 18 to 49 years, made up the cohort. For each donor, CD4 naive and CD4 memory were each run on three plates, CD8 naive on two plates, and CD8 memory on one plate. The study deeply sequenced blood TCR repertoires of five healthy adults to estimate repertoire size and the extent of clonotype sharing between individuals. Different laboratories and diverse techniques were used to prepare libraries and sequence TCR repertoires, to increase sequencing depth and limit assay-specific biases. Each donor's leukapheresis produced roughly between about 0.9 and 9.5 billion PBMCs. What the work shows at the level of the full study, not this receptor alone: Pairwise subsampling led to the expectation that sequencing depth would affect the degree of clonotype sharing among donors. When several donors were compared, the shared fraction of clonotypes was roughly 5% for naive CD4, approximately 3.5% for naive CD8, 2.3% for memory CD4, and around 0.4% for memory CD8. Because the study included only a small number of donors, the genetic and exposure-history diversity represented was limited. Even with the large sequencing depth, rarefaction of the sorted-subset datasets indicated that sequencing was incomplete. Naive subsets generally had larger estimated clonotype richness than memory subsets did. Compared with non-shared clonotypes, clonotypes shared by all four sorted-subset donors had higher generation probabilities. Only blood was sampled, and tissue TCR repertoires likely differ from those in blood.

Using the deep immunoSEQ assay, TCR CDR3 regions were amplified from genomic DNA by multiplex PCR. For each cell subset, the extracted genomic DNA was distributed evenly across all wells of several immunoSEQ 96-well plates, and each plate served as one replicate. Each replicate PCR for sorted subsets received around 210 ng genomic DNA, equal to about 30,000 T cell genomes. The purified libraries were quantified using a Qubit 3.0 fluorometer, sized with a Bioanalyzer 2100, and then quantified again using the KAPA Library Quantification kit. Each immunoSEQ 96-well plate was sequenced on its own single-read 150-cycle Illumina NextSeq 550 flow cell. Concerning the study's data processing: The immunoSEQ output contained only junctional sequences without quality scores, so filtering could not match that applied to full-length reads. To assign V/J genes and CDR3, sequences were annotated using PyIR, a Python wrapper for IgBLAST v1.9, with IMGT germline references. Reads were removed for weak V/J assignments (E-value above 1e-6), missing CDR3, stop codons, out-of-frame junctions, or ambiguous translated residues. A V3J clonotype was defined by an identical inferred V gene, J gene, and CDR3 amino acid sequence. Percentage overlap between repertoires was calculated by dividing the number of shared unique clonotypes by the size of the smaller repertoire. RTK rarefaction, the Chao1 estimator, and Recon v2.1 estimates of unobserved clonotypes were used to assess repertoire richness. For all TCRbeta clonotypes obtained by the gDNA method from a handful of donors, generation probabilities were computed with OLGA. TCRdb stores this immuneACCESS table with in-frame sequences only. Part of the clones is absent; in the studies checked, under half of the shortfall reflects unresolved V genes, and no reason is known for the rest. V, J and clone size were drawn from that table, and D and trimming were deduced from the DNA. The sample data list under 1,100,000 clones, and about four fifths of these were observed just once. Around 0.61% of the sample is in the top ten clones.

Reading the germline V gene gives CDR1 SNHLY and CDR2 FYNNEI. The CDR3 runs 13 amino acids, cysteine and phenylalanine included. Only the CDR3 DNA stays, 39 bases, in frame from base 1. The germline ends are 10 bases apart after V is trimmed by 7 bases and J by 1 base. Source material: memory CD4+ T cells from PBMCs. This sample's cell subset or site label indicates: CD45RA-negative fraction. The chain couples TRBV2 to TRBJ1-1; TRBD1 is a possible D gene, resting on 5 matching bases. This clonotype was obtained from a man between 18 and 35 years old in good health. Some clones in this sample may be carry-over from other donors' samples. The DNA reads as follows: TGTGCCAGCAACCGACAGACGAACACTGAAGCTTTCTTT. This yields the protein CASNRQTNTEAFF. The CDR3 plus the reference TRBV2 and TRBJ1-1 genes for the other parts give the full variable domain: EPEVTQTPSHQVTQMGQEVILRCVPISNHLYFYWYRQILGQKVEFLVSFYNNEISEKSEIFDDQFSVERPDGSNFTLKIRSTKLEDSAMYFCASNRQTNTEAFFGQGTRLTVV.